The 29 T cell receptor beta chains below come from one sample, sequenced in a study of control samples from healthy donors and cancer patients (TCRdb year 2020). The protocol used for the library was the immunoSEQ multiplex PCR assay. Drawn from immuneACCESS, this table holds only the in-frame rearrangements with V and J called that TCRdb kept. Clones are partly lost; checked studies trace under half to an unresolved V gene and leave the rest unexplained. In this sample the table shows 250,000 to 300,000 clones, over 70% of which occur a single time. The ten largest clones capture about an eighth of the sample. Sequenced input: PBMCs. The receptor source for this set is a woman aged 55 to 70 with lung cancer.

In nucleotides, the CDR3 is TGTGCCAGCTCACCCCCCTCTTTCCTGGCGGACCTGTTCTTC. Amino acid sequence: CASSPPSFLADLFF. The V gene is TRBV18, the J gene TRBJ2-1; no firm D call. The CDR3 consists of 14 residues. Per the germline V gene, CDR1 is KGHSH and CDR2 is LQKENI. Trimming left V 3 bases short and J 15 bases short, with 21 bases between.

Turning to this clone: The sample contains more than one DNA sequence encoding this CDR3. In nucleotides, the CDR3 is TGCGCCAGCAGCTTGGGGACCTACGAGCAGTACTTC. Protein: CASSLGTYEQYF. The chain employs TRBV5-1 and TRBJ2-7, with D hard to call. The CDR3 length is 12 residues. Germline V gives CDR1 SGHRS, CDR2 YFSETQ. V lost 0 bases to trimming and J lost 2 bases, with 3 bases between them. Full variable domain (missing parts from reference TRBV5-1 and TRBJ2-7): KAGVTQTPRYLIKTRGQQVTLSCSPISGHRSVSWYQQTPGQGLQFLFEYFSETQRNKGNFPGRFSGRQFSNSRSEMNVSTLELGDSALYLCASSLGTYEQYFGPGTRLTVT.

The chain has TRBV5-4 and TRBJ2-7, with 9 bases fitting TRBD1. In germline, CDR1 is SGHNT, CDR2 YYREEE (reference sequence). The CDR3 length is 15 residues. Trimming cost V 3 bases and J 6 bases; bases outside gene matches: 10. The CDR3 loop reads CASSWEGTGTSEQYF. CDR3 sequence (DNA): TGTGCCAGCAGCTGGGAGGGGACAGGGACTTCCGAGCAGTACTTC.

This clone appeared once. The J gene is TRBJ2-1, the V gene TRBV20-1; D unclear. Germline lookup yields CDR1 DFQATT and CDR2 SNEGSKA (reference sequence). This CDR3 spans 13 amino acids. The V gene lost 3 bases and the J gene lost 10 bases, with 16 bases spanning the gap. The chain's CDR3 is CSASVQRRTEQFF. DNA for the CDR3: TGCAGTGCTAGTGTCCAGCGCCGTACCGAGCAGTTCTTC.

The count of this clone is one. The chain is built from TRBV2 and TRBJ2-7, with 9 positions matching TRBD2. Trimming cost V 0 bases and J 2 bases; bases outside gene matches: 5. Germline V gene sequence: CDR1 SNHLY, CDR2 FYNNEI. This CDR3 spans 16 amino acids. The CDR3 DNA reads TGTGCCAGCAGTGAAGCTAGCGGGAGACTCACCTACGAGCAGTACTTC. Residues: CASSEASGRLTYEQYF.

The J gene is TRBJ1-5, the V gene TRBV4-1; D unclear. V dropped 2 bases and J dropped 0 bases, with 8 bases sitting between them. CDR1 and CDR2 from the germline V gene are MGHRA and YSYEKL. The CDR3 is 15 residues long. CDR3 region: CASSQTALSNQPQHF. CDR3 DNA: TGCGCCAGCAGCCAAACAGCCCTTAGCAATCAGCCCCAGCATTTT.

This rearrangement joins TRBV6-5 to TRBJ2-1, with a tentative D call TRBD1 (5 bases). Trimming removed 6 bases from V and 9 bases from J, with 18 bases in between. CDR1 and CDR2 from the germline V gene are MNHEY and SVGAGI. This CDR3 comprises 14 residues. DNA for the CDR3: TGTGCCAGCAGCAAAGCAGGGTTTCTACCTGAGCAGTTCTTC. Encoded protein: CASSKAGFLPEQFF.

In the case of this clone: At one end the junction does not follow the germline gene, possibly because of a read error. The chain has TRBV27 and TRBJ1-6; no clear D gene. This CDR3 is 14 amino acids long. Per germline, CDR1 MNHEY and CDR2 SMNVEV (reference sequence). CDR3 residues: CASSFMQSNSPLHF. CDR3 bases: TGTGCCAGCAGTTTTATGCAGAGTAATTCCCCCCTCCACTTT.

The chain employs TRBV5-4 and TRBJ1-2; 9 bases are shared with TRBD1. After removal of 4 bases from V and 4 bases from J, the junction contained 14 bases not matched to a gene. Germline CDR1 reads SGHNT; CDR2 reads YYREEE (reference sequence). The CDR3 is 17 amino acids. The CDR3, as DNA: TGTGCCAGCAGCCCCGGGACAGGGTCGCCTCTAGGCTATGGCTACACCTTC. Translating gives CASSPGTGSPLGYGYTF.

The rearrangement uses TRBV7-9 and TRBJ2-1; D could derive from TRBD1 or TRBD2 (5 bases each). This CDR3 has 17 amino acids. Trimming removed 5 bases at V and 3 bases at J, with 20 bases between. Germline assignment: CDR1 SEHNR and CDR2 FQNEAQ (reference sequence). This chain's CDR3 is CASSPLRGKSLYNEQFF. CDR3 DNA: TGTGCCAGCAGCCCTCTCCGGGGCAAGAGCCTCTACAATGAGCAGTTCTTC.

The chain employs TRBV7-9 and TRBJ1-4; the D is unclear. CDR3 length: 14 amino acids. Germline V CDR1 and CDR2: SEHNR, FQNEAQ (reference sequence). V was shortened by 5 bases and J by 8 bases, with 15 bases between the two germline ends. The CDR3: CASSHPVGEEKLFF. Written as DNA, the CDR3 is TGTGCCAGCAGCCACCCCGTGGGAGAGGAAAAACTGTTTTTT.

V is TRBV9 and J is TRBJ2-1; TRBD2 agrees at 11 bases. The CDR3 extends over 15 amino acids. V dropped 4 bases and J dropped 2; count of bases not matched to a gene: 2. Germline CDR1 reads SGDLS; CDR2 reads YYNGEE. Here the CDR3 reads CASSTSGGTYNEQFF. The DNA for the CDR3 is TGTGCCAGCAGCACTAGCGGGGGCACCTACAATGAGCAGTTCTTC. Based on the CDR3 plus reference TRBV9 and TRBJ2-1, the full variable domain is DSGVTQTPKHLITATGQRVTLRCSPRSGDLSVYWYQQSLDQGLQFLIQYYNGEERAKGNILERFSAQQFPDLHSELNLSSLELGDSALYFCASSTSGGTYNEQFFGPGTRLTVL.

This clone was seen a handful of times. The J gene is TRBJ2-3, the V gene TRBV5-1, with unresolved D. Trimming removed 2 bases at V and 0 bases at J, with 7 bases between. Per the germline V gene, CDR1 is SGHRS and CDR2 is YFSETQ. This CDR3 contains 14 residues. The CDR3 DNA sequence: TGCGCCAGCAGCTTAAACCCGAGCACAGATACGCAGTATTTT. Translated, it gives CASSLNPSTDTQYF.

This chain joins TRBV24-1 and TRBJ2-6, with 7 positions matching TRBD1. This CDR3 contains 15 residues. The V gene's germline CDR1 is KGHDR and CDR2 SFDVKD. Losses at the gene ends were 11 bases for V and 4 bases for J; bases not matched to a gene: 10. CDR3 sequence: CAILDRASGANVLTF. The CDR3 nucleotides are TGTGCCATACTAGACAGGGCATCAGGGGCCAACGTCCTGACTTTC.

With regard to this clone: This sample also contains other DNA sequences that code for the same CDR3. The J gene is TRBJ1-1, the V gene TRBV5-4; D unclear. V was cut by 0 bases and J by 1 base, with 7 bases left in between. The germline V gene encodes CDR1 SGHNT and CDR2 YYREEE (reference sequence). This CDR3 has 14 residues. This CDR3 reads CASSLEVGNTEAFF. CDR3 coding DNA: TGTGCCAGCAGCTTGGAGGTTGGGAACACTGAAGCTTTCTTT. Full variable domain (outside the CDR3, taken from reference TRBV5-4 and TRBJ1-1): ETGVTQSPTHLIKTRGQQVTLRCSSQSGHNTVSWYQQALGQGPQFIFQYYREEENGRGNFPPRFSGLQFPNYSSELNVNALELDDSALYLCASSLEVGNTEAFFGQGTRLTVV.

This clone was recorded once. The chain couples TRBV5-4 to TRBJ1-5, with TRBD1 matching 9 bases. V was clipped by 4 bases and J by 5 bases; unmatched bases: 7. Germline CDR1 SGHNT, CDR2 YYREEE (reference sequence). The CDR3 totals 15 residues. DNA of the CDR3: TGTGCCAGCAGCGCCGGGACAGGGCCCCATCAGCCCCAGCATTTT. Translation gives CASSAGTGPHQPQHF.

This clone was recorded a few times. The sample carries other DNA sequences with the same CDR3. The chain uses TRBV7-3 and TRBJ1-1; D uncertain. The CDR3 totals 19 residues. V gave up 2 bases and J gave up 2 bases, with 24 bases separating them. Per the germline V gene, CDR1 is SGHTA and CDR2 is FQGTGA. The chain's CDR3 is CASSLQPLGILGINTEAFF. The CDR3 bases are TGTGCCAGCAGCTTACAACCCTTGGGGATCCTGGGAATAAACACTGAAGCTTTCTTT.

The gene calls are TRBV12-3 or TRBV12-4 and TRBJ1-6; D unresolved. The CDR3 runs 13 residues. V lost 1 base and J lost 9, with 7 bases in between. The CDR3: CASSLGMVSPLHF. The CDR3 nucleotides are TGTGCCAGCAGTTTAGGGATGGTTTCACCCCTCCACTTT.

V gene TRBV2 combines with J gene TRBJ1-6; the D is unclear. This CDR3 contains 13 residues. The germline gives CDR1 SNHLY, CDR2 FYNNEI. The V and J ends lost 3 bases and 11 bases respectively, with 11 bases between them. CDR3 bases: TGTGCCAGCAGTGAGGGCAGACAAGCACCCCTCCACTTT. It encodes CASSEGRQAPLHF. Full variable domain (outside the CDR3, taken from reference TRBV2 and TRBJ1-6): EPEVTQTPSHQVTQMGQEVILRCVPISNHLYFYWYRQILGQKVEFLVSFYNNEISEKSEIFDDQFSVERPDGSNFTLKIRSTKLEDSAMYFCASSEGRQAPLHFGNGTRLTVT.

The chain joins TRBV19 to TRBJ1-1; TRBD1 might be the D (6 bases). This CDR3 comprises 13 residues. Germline CDR1 is LNHDA and CDR2 is SQIVND (reference sequence). Trimming left V 7 bases short and J 0 bases short, with 9 bases between. This CDR3 is CASTGELNTEAFF. CDR3 nucleotide sequence: TGTGCCAGTACAGGGGAATTGAACACTGAAGCTTTCTTT.

The chain combines TRBV15 with TRBJ2-6; 7 bases fit TRBD1. The CDR3 runs to 15 residues. The J segment lost 3 bases and the V segment lost 8 bases, leaving 7 bases of the junction unmatched. Germline V gene sequence: CDR1 LNHNV, CDR2 YYDKDF (reference sequence). DNA for the CDR3: TGTGCCACCTCGGACAGGACTGGTGGGGCCAACGTCCTGACTTTC. It encodes CATSDRTGGANVLTF.

The V call is TRBV2, the J call TRBJ1-1; D is uncertain. The CDR3 has 12 amino acids. The germline V gene encodes CDR1 SNHLY and CDR2 FYNNEI. V lost 8 bases to trimming and J lost 1 base, with 8 bases between them. The chain's CDR3 is CASQDRNTEAFF. The DNA for the CDR3 is TGTGCCAGCCAGGACCGGAACACTGAAGCTTTCTTT.

The chain carries TRBV5-6 and TRBJ2-7; D might be TRBD1 or TRBD2, each matching 5 bases. V lost 3 bases and J lost 2, with 12 bases in between. Germline V gene lookup returns CDR1 SGHDT and CDR2 YYEEEE. The CDR3 spans 14 residues. The CDR3 region has the DNA TGTGCCAGCAGCTACGGGACCGAGACCTACGAGCAGTACTTC. Residues: CASSYGTETYEQYF.

V and J are TRBV7-9 and TRBJ2-1; TRBD2 aligns across 7 bases. Germline CDR1 SEHNR, CDR2 FQNEAQ (reference sequence). V shed 5 bases and J 7 bases; nucleotides not matched to a gene: 8. This CDR3 has 14 residues. CDR3 amino acids: CASSASGAPNEQFF. In DNA form, the CDR3 reads TGTGCCAGCAGCGCCAGCGGGGCGCCAAATGAGCAGTTCTTC.

V gene TRBV19 combines with J gene TRBJ1-2; TRBD1 agrees at 7 bases. V trimming: 5 bases; J trimming: 3 bases; junction bases outside the gene matches: 9. The length of the CDR3 is 15 residues. Per the germline V gene, CDR1 is LNHDA and CDR2 is SQIVND (reference sequence). The CDR3 DNA reads as TGTGCCAGTAGTCCTACAGGGGCTGGGGACTATGGCTACACCTTC. Protein sequence: CASSPTGAGDYGYTF.

The V call is TRBV28, the J call TRBJ2-7; no reliable D call. The CDR3 covers 15 residues. Between the trimmed V and J ends, which lost 5 bases and 0 bases, there was a span of 14 bases. Germline loops: CDR1 MDHEN, CDR2 SYDVKM. The CDR3 DNA sequence: TGTGCCAGCAGTCCCCCTGCAGAAAGCTCCTACGAGCAGTACTTC. It is translated as CASSPPAESSYEQYF.

This chain links TRBV6-5 with TRBJ1-2, with D perhaps matching TRBD1 (5 bases). V lost 6 bases, J lost 11 bases, and 22 bases lay in between. Germline V gene sequence: CDR1 MNHEY, CDR2 SVGAGI. The CDR3 is 14 amino acids. The CDR3: CASRGQTIAYGYTF. CDR3 sequence (DNA): TGTGCCAGCAGGGGGCAGACAATAGCGTACGGGTACACCTTC.

This clone was counted a few times. The chain recombines TRBV7-3 with TRBJ2-3; TRBD1 aligns across 8 bases. The V segment lost 4 bases and the J segment 4 bases; nucleotides outside the gene matches: 10. The length of the CDR3 is 16 residues. The V gene's germline CDR1 is SGHTA and CDR2 FQGTGA. As DNA, the CDR3 is TGTGCCAGCAGCTCAGGCTACAGGGGGTCGGCAGATACGCAGTATTTT. The encoded protein is CASSSGYRGSADTQYF.

The J gene is TRBJ2-1, the V gene TRBV5-1; D ambiguous. Germline CDR1 is SGHRS and CDR2 is YFSETQ. Trimming took 0 bases from V and 7 from J, leaving 17 bases between them. This CDR3 spans 16 amino acids. CDR3 DNA sequence: TGCGCCAGCAGCTTGGTTGGGGTTCCCTCCACGAATGAGCAGTTCTTC. It codes for CASSLVGVPSTNEQFF.